The 23 T cell receptor beta chains below all came from one sample that was sequenced in a study of neoadjuvant anti-PD-1 for oral cavity cancer (dated by TCRdb to the early 2020s). Receptor amplification or capture employed the immunoSEQ multiplex PCR assay. TCRdb mirrors the immuneACCESS table, restricted to in-frame sequences. Some clones are absent from its copies; in checked studies, under half trace to an unresolved V gene, and the reason for the others is unknown. The sample contains approximately 6,700 clones, roughly 80% of them found a single time. Jointly, the top ten make up roughly 3% of the sample. The time point label, as the study defines it: before neoadjuvant nivolumab. Here the sequenced sample was PBMCs, taken before nivolumab (anti-PD-1) treatment. The receptors were gathered from a person aged 40 to 85 with oral cavity squamous cell carcinoma.

V usage is TRBV10-2 and J usage is TRBJ1-1; no clear D gene. This CDR3 spans 15 amino acids. From germline, CDR1 is WSHSY and CDR2 SAAADI. Trimming shortened V by 3 bases and J by 0 bases, and 11 bases separated the two germline ends. CDR3 sequence: CASSDYGPLNTEAFF. For the CDR3, the DNA is TGCGCCAGCAGTGATTACGGACCCTTGAACACTGAAGCTTTCTTT.

This clone has just one count. V gene TRBV2 combines with J gene TRBJ2-5; 14 bases are a match to TRBD2. Losses at the gene ends were 2 bases for V and 5 bases for J; bases not matched to a gene: 7. CDR1 is SNHLY and CDR2 is FYNNEI in the germline V gene. The CDR3 spans 17 residues. CDR3 amino acids: CASSERTSGGPRETQYF. Here the CDR3 DNA reads TGTGCCAGCAGTGAACGGACTAGCGGGGGGCCCCGGGAGACCCAGTACTTC.

The gene calls are TRBV5-4 and TRBJ1-3; D unclear. The ends were cut back, 2 bases at V and 1 base at J, with 7 bases in the middle. Germline V lookup: CDR1 SGHNT, CDR2 YYREEE (reference sequence). The CDR3 is 14 residues long. CDR3 sequence reads: CASSFSSSGNTIYF. As DNA, the CDR3 is TGTGCCAGCAGCTTCTCCTCATCTGGAAACACCATATATTTT.

The gene calls are TRBV6-5 and TRBJ1-6; D is unclear. Germline V gene lookup returns CDR1 MNHEY and CDR2 SVGAGI. V was pared by 6 bases and J by 9 bases, with 12 bases between. The CDR3 consists of 13 residues. CDR3 sequence: CASRDGGSSPLHF. The CDR3 DNA sequence: TGTGCCAGCAGGGATGGAGGTTCTTCACCCCTCCACTTT.

The genes are TRBV2 and TRBJ2-1; tentatively, D is TRBD1 or TRBD2 (5 bases each). The CDR3 runs 12 residues. Germline loops: CDR1 SNHLY, CDR2 FYNNEI. V dropped 7 bases and J dropped 5 bases, with 9 bases sitting between them. The CDR3 loop reads CASTRDHNEQFF. CDR3 coding DNA: TGTGCCAGCACCCGGGACCACAATGAGCAGTTCTTC. The variable domain in full, with the rest retrieved from reference TRBV2 and TRBJ2-1, is EPEVTQTPSHQVTQMGQEVILRCVPISNHLYFYWYRQILGQKVEFLVSFYNNEISEKSEIFDDQFSVERPDGSNFTLKIRSTKLEDSAMYFCASTRDHNEQFFGPGTRLTVL.

This clone was found a few times. This chain connects TRBV6-1 to TRBJ1-1; D is uncertain. The CDR3 is 12 amino acids. Germline-derived CDR1 and CDR2 are MNHNS and SASEGT. V gave up 4 bases and J gave up 2 bases, with 5 bases separating them. Here the CDR3 reads CASSAANTEAFF. The CDR3 nucleotides read TGTGCCAGCAGTGCCGCTAACACTGAAGCTTTCTTT.

This clone was seen a handful of times. The chain joins TRBV10-3 to TRBJ1-1, with D unclear. Trimming pared 9 bases from V and 4 bases from J, leaving 15 bases between. CDR3 length: 13 amino acids. Germline values: CDR1 ENHRY, CDR2 SYGVKD. In DNA, the CDR3 is TGTGCCATGTCGCCTATAGGAGGCACTGAAGCTTTCTTT. Its protein is CAMSPIGGTEAFF.

V is TRBV7-2 and J is TRBJ2-3; 8 positions agree with TRBD2. This CDR3 is 11 amino acids long. The V and J ends lost 7 bases and 11 bases, in that order; junction bases with no gene match: 5. Germline V gene lookup returns CDR1 SGHTA and CDR2 FQGNSA. This CDR3 reads CASMAGGGQYF. The CDR3 DNA reads as TGTGCCAGCATGGCCGGGGGGGGGCAGTATTTT.

The rearrangement uses TRBV27 and TRBJ2-7; unclear D gene. CDR1 and CDR2 (germline): MNHEY, SMNVEV (reference sequence). The V and J ends lost 3 bases and 2 bases respectively, with 11 bases between them. CDR3 length equals 14 residues. CDR3 DNA: TGTGCCAGCAGTTTGCCAGGATCGACCTACGAGCAGTACTTC. Translated, it gives CASSLPGSTYEQYF.

The J gene is TRBJ2-5, the V gene TRBV11-3; D not certain. This CDR3 contains 14 residues. Trimming removed 4 bases at V and 5 bases at J, with 14 bases between. Germline V lookup: CDR1 SGHNT, CDR2 YENEEA. CDR3 DNA: TGTGCCAGCAGCTCCTCAACCGTGGGGGAGACCCAGTACTTC. Translated, it gives CASSSSTVGETQYF. Together with reference TRBV11-3 and TRBJ2-5, the CDR3 gives the full variable domain: EAGVVQSPRYKIIEKKQPVAFWCNPISGHNTLYWYLQNLGQGPELLIRYENEEAVDDSQLPKDRFSAERLKGVDSTLKIQPAELGDSAVYLCASSSSTVGETQYFGPGTRLLVL.

This chain connects TRBV5-1 to TRBJ2-3; 7 nucleotides agree with TRBD2. V was clipped by 2 bases and J by 0 bases; unmatched bases: 6. CDR3 length: 16 residues. The germline CDR1 and CDR2 sequences are SGHRS and YFSETQ. CDR3 nucleotide sequence: TGCGCCAGCAGCTTTGGTGCGCGGGGGAGCACAGATACGCAGTATTTT. Amino acids: CASSFGARGSTDTQYF.

CDR3 in amino acids: CASRIQAGGNTEAFF. The DNA of the CDR3 is TGCGCCAGCAGAATCCAAGCAGGGGGAAACACTGAAGCTTTCTTT. This sequence joins TRBV10-2 and TRBJ1-1, with 7 bases that match TRBD1. CDR3 length equals 15 residues. V shed 6 bases and J 2 bases; nucleotides not matched to a gene: 9. Looked up from germline, CDR1 is WSHSY and CDR2 is SAAADI.

This clone was seen a few times. The V gene is TRBV5-8, the J gene TRBJ2-7; 10 bases match TRBD1. CDR3 length equals 14 residues. Per the germline V gene, CDR1 is SGHTS and CDR2 is YDEGEE. J lost 3 bases, V lost 4 bases, and 4 bases had no gene match. The CDR3 DNA reads TGTGCCAGCAGCCGTGGGGACAGGGGCTACGAGCAGTACTTC. It is translated as CASSRGDRGYEQYF. The full variable domain, completed using reference TRBV5-8 and TRBJ2-7, is EAGVTQSPTHLIKTRGQQATLRCSPISGHTSVYWYQQALGLGLQFLLWYDEGEERNRGNFPPRFSGRQFPNYSSELNVNALELEDSALYLCASSRGDRGYEQYFGPGTRLTVT.

CDR3 sequence: CASSEANGGAWNEQFF. In DNA form, the CDR3 reads TGTGCCAGCAGTGAAGCCAACGGGGGGGCTTGGAATGAGCAGTTCTTC. This chain uses TRBV6-1 with TRBJ2-1; 8 nucleotides line up with TRBD2. Germline CDR1 reads MNHNS; CDR2 reads SASEGT. This CDR3 has 16 residues. V shed 0 bases and J 7 bases; nucleotides not matched to a gene: 8.

The V gene is TRBV25-1, the J gene TRBJ1-1; no definite D call. Trimming removed 6 bases from V and 5 bases from J, with 16 bases in between. Germline-derived CDR1 and CDR2 are MGHDK and SYGVNS. The CDR3 extends over 14 amino acids. CDR3 nucleotide sequence: TGTGCCAGCAGCGACCCCCGGGATCCGACTGAAGCTTTCTTT. It yields the protein CASSDPRDPTEAFF.

V usage is TRBV7-2 and J usage is TRBJ2-7; 7 nucleotides align to TRBD1. The CDR3 extends over 14 amino acids. V was pared by 5 bases and J by 2 bases, with 6 bases of the junction left unmatched. Germline V gene lookup returns CDR1 SGHTA and CDR2 FQGNSA. CDR3 nucleotide sequence: TGTGCCAGCAGCCCCTGGGACAGTGCCTACGAGCAGTACTTC. Protein: CASSPWDSAYEQYF. The whole variable domain, remainder taken from reference TRBV7-2 and TRBJ2-7, is GAGVSQSPSNKVTEKGKDVELRCDPISGHTALYWYRQSLGQGLEFLIYFQGNSAPDKSGLPSDRFSAERTGGSVSTLTIQRTQQEDSAVYLCASSPWDSAYEQYFGPGTRLTVT.

This sequence joins TRBV2 and TRBJ2-4; D possibly uses TRBD1 or TRBD2 (6 bases each). Trimming took 4 bases from V and 1 from J, leaving 20 bases between them. Germline loops: CDR1 SNHLY, CDR2 FYNNEI. This CDR3 is 18 amino acids long. Here the CDR3 DNA reads TGTGCCAGCAGTGCGGAACGGTCGGGGGCGGTCGCCAAAAACATTCAGTACTTC. It codes for CASSAERSGAVAKNIQYF.

This sequence joins TRBV28 and TRBJ1-4; D gene unclear. The V gene's germline CDR1 is MDHEN and CDR2 SYDVKM. V lost 2 bases and J lost 4, with 14 bases in between. The length of the CDR3 is 16 residues. DNA for the CDR3: TGTGCCAGCAGTTTAGGGCTGACAAGAGGTAATGAAAAACTGTTTTTT. Encoded protein: CASSLGLTRGNEKLFF.

There are a few counts of this clone. The rearrangement uses TRBV7-6 and TRBJ1-2; the match to TRBD1 covers 7 bases. Germline trimming cut 5 bases from V and 8 bases from J; bases unmatched to any gene: 29. The germline gives CDR1 SGHVS, CDR2 FNYEAQ. The CDR3 covers 20 residues. In DNA, the CDR3 is TGTGCCAGCAGCCCATCCCCCCACCCTAGTACCCCCCAGGGGGGGGAGGGCTACACCTTC. Encoded protein: CASSPSPHPSTPQGGEGYTF.

The chain couples TRBV10-1 to TRBJ1-5; D remains ambiguous. V lost 2 bases, J lost 6 bases, and 5 bases lay in between. The CDR3 is 12 amino acids. Germline assignment: CDR1 WNHNN and CDR2 SYGVQD (reference sequence). CDR3 amino acids: CASSETSQPQHF. The CDR3 coding sequence is TGCGCCAGCAGTGAGACGAGTCAGCCCCAGCATTTT.

The CDR3 DNA reads TGTGCTAGTGGTTTCCCCATCCAGAACACCGGGGAGCTGTTTTTT. Protein sequence: CASGFPIQNTGELFF. This chain connects TRBV12-5 to TRBJ2-2; D not certain. This CDR3 spans 15 amino acids. Germline loops: CDR1 LGHNT, CDR2 FRNRAP. The V gene lost 3 bases and the J gene lost 1 base, with 9 bases spanning the gap. The complete variable domain, with remaining parts taken from reference TRBV12-5 and TRBJ2-2, reads DARVTQTPRHKVTEMGQEVTMRCQPILGHNTVFWYRQTMMQGLELLAYFRNRAPLDDSGMPKDRFSAEMPDATLATLKIQPSEPRDSAVYFCASGFPIQNTGELFFGEGSRLTVL.

The V gene is TRBV6-5, the J gene TRBJ2-2, with TRBD1 identical over 7 bases. Germline assignment: CDR1 MNHEY and CDR2 SVGAGI. The CDR3 has 14 residues. The junction had 7 bases not matched to a gene; V was cut back by 6 bases and J by 6 bases. The CDR3 region is CASSDWTGPGELFF. CDR3 in DNA: TGTGCCAGCAGCGACTGGACAGGCCCCGGGGAGCTGTTTTTT.

V is TRBV6-5 and J is TRBJ1-4; D is ambiguous. The V end lost 0 bases, the J end lost 3 bases, and 8 bases lay between the germline ends. CDR1 is MNHEY, CDR2 SVGAGI, per germline. This CDR3 is built from 15 residues. CDR3 residues: CASSYSQTPNEKLFF. DNA of the CDR3: TGTGCCAGCAGTTACTCCCAGACACCTAATGAAAAACTGTTTTTT.